The present T cell receptor (beta chain) was sequenced within a study of cytomegalovirus exposure and HLA in healthy donors (dated by TCRdb to the late 2010s). About the investigation overall: In an earlier analysis of roughly 500 of the donors, 250 to 300 Gb of sequence data and just under 120 million unique TCR beta sequences from about 179 million T cells were reported. Donor age, sex, ethnicity and CMV serostatus were collected together with the repertoire data. Of the 350 to 450 genotyped donors, roughly 80% were placed in the genetic ancestry cluster associated with self-reported Caucasian donors. A later analysis re-examined previously published TCR beta repertoires from several hundred donors and added high-resolution HLA genotyping to investigate patterns of TCR occurrence. The later analysis used no new phenotypic data to find candidate immune exposures, relying instead on TCR beta sequences and their occurrence across donors. Besides the first cohort of 666 subjects, a separate validation cohort made up of over 95 different subjects was used. A later genetic analysis took genome-wide SNP genotypes for about 55% of the 666 donors and used that subset as a discovery cohort. An earlier analysis of some 600 of the donors applied high-throughput TCR beta sequencing to assess whether each TCR beta V gene segment acted as functional or pseudogenic. HLA typing covered class I and class II loci at four-digit resolution. Every discovery cohort repertoire had been produced on one sequencing platform. On average, roughly 200,000 unique TCR beta nucleotide sequences were sequenced per donor among 398 genotyped donors of the cohort, with roughly 18% of those sequences being non-productive. High-throughput TCR immunosequencing, statistical association of individual TCRs with disease status, and machine learning were combined to predict cytomegalovirus infection status. A few DR-DQ haplotypes were handled as single units for association and clustering because linkage in the cohort was strong. The study used immunosequencing to profile the T cell repertoires of hundreds of subjects and linked those repertoires to cytomegalovirus serostatus. An early release that covered about 600 HLA-typed donors contained approximately 300 gigabases of sequencing data and tens of millions of unique TCR sequences. The study was designed to test whether signatures of past pathogen exposure could be identified by cataloging public T cell receptors. The number of typed donors differed by locus: about 629-630 for A, B, C, DRB1 and DQB1; approximately 520 for DQA1; 606 for DPA1; and roughly 450 for DPB1.

The cohort comprised several hundred healthy bone marrow donors. All cohort members were sampled while nominally healthy, although unrecorded immune exposures were likely present. The donor was CMV seropositive and was included in the group of some 290 seropositive cohort members. A peripheral blood sample was collected from each donor, and TCR beta sequencing was performed on peripheral blood mononuclear cells. The Qiagen DNeasy Blood Extraction Kit was used to extract genomic DNA from the blood cell samples. About this clone itself: Its target antigen remains unknown. No much larger clonotype is one base removed from it; base qualities were not supplied.

The library was obtained by the immunoSEQ multiplex PCR assay. A mixture of 60 forward primers for TCR Vbeta segments and 13 reverse primers for TCR Jbeta segments was used in the multiplex PCR. A multiplex PCR assay on genomic DNA amplified the CDR3 region of rearranged TCR beta genes. Amplified TCR beta libraries were sequenced as 87-base-pair reads on the Illumina HiSeq System. The study's own analysis went as follows. A later analysis counted tens of millions of unique TCR beta chains across the 550 to 700 repertoires, and 10 million to 12 million of these chains were shared by at least two donors. Raw reads were error-corrected and collapsed into unique sequences by a nearest-neighbor algorithm in which closely related sequences were merged to remove PCR and sequencing errors. V, D and J gene segments were assigned by aligning CDR3 sequences to IMGT reference sequences. For a sequence to be retained, a match of at least six nucleotides to both a V gene segment and a J gene segment was required. A rearrangement was called productive if the CDR3 had no stop codons and remained in frame with V and J, and every other rearrangement was called non-productive. Following IMGT convention, CDR3 was defined as the stretch from the second conserved V-encoded cysteine up to the conserved J-encoded phenylalanine. In an earlier analysis of 587 of the donors, sequences lacking an unambiguous match to a single V gene segment were excluded. In an earlier analysis of a few hundred of the donors, a V segment was called functional when productive rearrangements were above 56.7%, and segregating when the standard deviation between donors exceeded 5%. A statistical classification framework was developed to diagnose cytomegalovirus status using the catalog of TCR beta chain sequences. A later analysis assigned V and J genes by comparing TCR nucleotide sequences with IMGT/GENE-DB human TR gene sequences. Using the TCRdist pipeline, a later analysis assigned CDR3 sequences along with most-parsimonious VDJ recombination scenarios. In a later analysis, each TCR beta chain was defined by its CDR3 amino acid sequence together with its V-gene family, and reads lacking a unique V-gene family were excluded. To address suspected cross-contamination and a sequencing artifact, a later analysis removed over 500 highly shared, low-generation-probability nucleotide sequences. A later analysis calculated a clonal expansion index for each public chain from normalized within-repertoire ranks of inferred template counts. In a later analysis, generation probabilities were computed using a VDJ recombination model fitted to out-of-frame rearrangements, and the results were checked against IGoR. Hypergeometric tests were used in a later analysis to score TCR-TCR, TCR-HLA and TCR-CMV co-occurrence, with a repertoire-size bias correction applied to the TCR pairs. In a later analysis, false discovery rates were estimated by permuting HLA or CMV assignments 20 times. In a later analysis, co-occurring TCRs were grouped using DBSCAN, with TCRdist sequence similarity added in when clustering inside HLA-allele-positive subsets. For co-occurrence clustering, repertoires with fewer than 30,000 or more than 120,000 public chains were excluded, along with four to six repertoires with anomalous nucleotide sharing. Sourced from immuneACCESS, this table was stored by TCRdb with only in-frame sequences that have V and J called. A share of the clones is absent; for the studies checked, an unresolved V gene accounts for under half, and the remainder has no known explanation. Clone size and the V and J calls come from that table; the DNA yielded D and trimming. Here the sample has about 87,000 clones; around 68% occur a single time. Of the sample, approximately 20% is held by the ten largest clones.

CDR1 and CDR2 are drawn from the germline V gene: MDHEN, SYDVKM. Trimming removed 6 bases from V and 6 bases from J; the gene matches leave 3 bases unexplained. Its CDR3 holds 13 amino acids, cysteine through phenylalanine. Only the CDR3 DNA is retained, 39 bases long and in frame from the first base. What the research found in general, with its limitations: A later analysis found that HLA-associated TCR beta chains were more clonally expanded and had lower generation probabilities than equally common non-associated chains. A later genetic analysis associated a missense DCLRE1C variant with V-gene and J-gene trimming of TCR beta chains, and an independent cohort replicated the association. Correlated functional status among segregating V segments might reflect linkage disequilibrium, but an unknown experimental factor could not be ruled out. HLA typing was unavailable for some donors at each locus, so association tests used only the typed subset. A further reported finding was that TCR beta sequences accurately predicted the HLA-A and HLA-B alleles for most subjects in the first cohort. The earlier analysis of some 560 of the donors excluded roughly 17 rarely observed V segments, including chromosome 9 orphons, because counts were too low. Roughly uniform sequencing depth across donors was assumed in presence/absence analyses, although this assumption may not hold. Cytomegalovirus status was reported to be diagnosed by the classifier with high specificity and sensitivity in both the original and validation cohorts. In a later analysis, TCR association rates were found to vary across HLA loci, with the most associated TCRs seen for DRB1 alleles and the fewest for HLA-C alleles. A cluster of highly shared sequence variants was judged likely to represent a technical artifact of the sequencing pipeline. In this cohort, only TCR beta chains were sequenced, and detectable features were limited by the absence of alpha or paired-chain data. In an earlier analysis of over 550 of the donors, most TCR beta V segments were observed in productive rearrangements about 87% or about 30% of the time, broadly matching IMGT annotations. Most TCR sequences were seen in very few donors, while some public TCRs were found in many individuals. The authors suggested that the approach could potentially be generalized to other disease states and immunological phenotypes. Compared with the 666-donor mean, donors in an Asian-associated ancestry cluster had fewer N-insertions in productive TCRs, according to a later genetic analysis. Some IMGT-functional V segments, including TRBV6-2 and TRBV6-3, could not be told apart with the 87-base-pair reads, so those segments were excluded. A later analysis associated 15,000 to 20,000 TCR beta sequences with specific HLA alleles at a false discovery rate of 0.05. According to a later analysis, most CMV-associated TCR beta chains appeared to be HLA-restricted, and the HLA associations seemed to be driven largely by CMV exposure. For the cohort, immune exposure information was limited to CMV serostatus. Assigning TCR associations to individual alleles was difficult when HLA alleles, especially DR and DQ, strongly co-occurred. The study gave a list of 150 to 200 TCR beta chains associated with cytomegalovirus. According to a later analysis, parvovirus B19, influenza, CMV and Epstein-Barr virus appeared linked to several top co-occurrence clusters. In vitro tests confirmed that a few of the cytomegalovirus-associated TCR beta chains recognize cytomegalovirus antigens.

The sample was PBMCs. This TCR derives from a man aged 30 to 45 in good health and CMV-seropositive. The V and J segments used are TRBV28 and TRBJ2-2; TRBD2 matches 8 bases in the middle. The CDR3 amino acid sequence is: CASRKAGAGELFF. The nucleotides are TGTGCCAGCAGAAAAGCGGGAGCCGGGGAGCTGTTTTTT. Reference TRBV28 and TRBJ2-2 proteins supply the regions before and after the CDR3; the full variable domain is: DVKVTQSSRYLVKRTGEKVFLECVQDMDHENMFWYRQDPGLGLRLIYFSYDVKMKEKGDIPEGYSVSREKKERFSLILESASTNQTSMYLCASRKAGAGELFFGEGSRLTVL.